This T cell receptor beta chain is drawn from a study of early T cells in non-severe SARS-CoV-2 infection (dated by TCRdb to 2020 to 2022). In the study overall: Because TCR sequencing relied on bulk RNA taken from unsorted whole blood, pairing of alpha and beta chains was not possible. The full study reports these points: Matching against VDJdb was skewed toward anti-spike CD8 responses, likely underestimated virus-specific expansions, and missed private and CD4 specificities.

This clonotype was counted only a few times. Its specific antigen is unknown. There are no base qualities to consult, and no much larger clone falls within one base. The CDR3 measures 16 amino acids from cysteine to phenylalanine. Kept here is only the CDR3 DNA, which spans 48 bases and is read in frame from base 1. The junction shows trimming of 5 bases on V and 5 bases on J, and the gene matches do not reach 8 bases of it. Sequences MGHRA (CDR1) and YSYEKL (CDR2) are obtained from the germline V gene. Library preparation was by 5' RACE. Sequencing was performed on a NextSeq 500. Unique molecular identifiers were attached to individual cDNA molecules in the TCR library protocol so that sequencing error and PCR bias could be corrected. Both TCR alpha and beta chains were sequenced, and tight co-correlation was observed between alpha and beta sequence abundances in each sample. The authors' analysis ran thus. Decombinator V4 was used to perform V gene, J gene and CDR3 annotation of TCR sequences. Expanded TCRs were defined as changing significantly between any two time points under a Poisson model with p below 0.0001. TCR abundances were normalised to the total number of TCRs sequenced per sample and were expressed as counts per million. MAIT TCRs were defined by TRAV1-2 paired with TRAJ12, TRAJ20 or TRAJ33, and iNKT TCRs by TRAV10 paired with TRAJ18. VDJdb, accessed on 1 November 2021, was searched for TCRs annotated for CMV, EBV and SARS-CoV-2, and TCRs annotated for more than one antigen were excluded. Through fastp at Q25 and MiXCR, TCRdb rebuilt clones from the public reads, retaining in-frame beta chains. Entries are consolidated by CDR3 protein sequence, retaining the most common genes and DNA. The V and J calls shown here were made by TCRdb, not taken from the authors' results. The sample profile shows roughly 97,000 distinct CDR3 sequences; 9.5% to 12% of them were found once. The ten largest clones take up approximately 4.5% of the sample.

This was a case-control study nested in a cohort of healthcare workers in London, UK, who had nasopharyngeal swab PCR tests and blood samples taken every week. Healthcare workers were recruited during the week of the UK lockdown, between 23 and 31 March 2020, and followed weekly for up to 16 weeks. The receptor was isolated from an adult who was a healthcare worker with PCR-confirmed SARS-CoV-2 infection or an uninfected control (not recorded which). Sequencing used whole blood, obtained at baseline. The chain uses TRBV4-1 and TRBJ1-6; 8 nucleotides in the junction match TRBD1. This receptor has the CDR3 CASSSNTGGNNSPLHF. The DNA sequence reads TGCGCCAGCAGCTCAAATACAGGGGGAAATAATTCACCCCTCCACTTT.